This T cell receptor beta chain emerged from a study of shared clonotypes between healthy human individuals. Study outcomes and limitations: Clonotypes shared by all four sorted-subset donors had higher generation probabilities than non-shared clonotypes.

Concerning this clone itself: The antigen is undetermined.

From CD4+ cells came CD45RA+ naive and CD45RA-negative memory subsets. Sorted-subset replicate PCR reactions contained roughly 200 ng DNA, corresponding to tens of thousands of T cell genomes. Assay: immunoSEQ multiplex PCR; the TCRdb copy retains only in-frame clones and omits some. Of some 2,500,000 clones listed, 80% to 95% are singletons. V was pared by 8 bases and J by 10 bases, with 24 bases between. Germline CDR1 is SNHLY and CDR2 is FYNNEI. This CDR3 region has 15 residues. V gene TRBV2 combines with J gene TRBJ2-1, with D possibly TRBD1 on 6 matching bases. This receptor was identified in a man between 18 and 29 years old in good health. Some clones in this sample may be carry-over from other donors' samples. The sample consisted of naive CD4+ T cells from PBMCs. Subset denoted: CD45RA+ positively selected. The CDR3 sequence: CASEPYFERQGEQFF. CDR3 DNA: TGTGCCAGCGAACCCTACTTTGAAAGGCAGGGGGAGCAGTTCTTC.